This entry features one TCR beta chain sequence. No cognate antigen has been identified for it. One end of the junction fails to match germline, which may point to a read error. This record comes from a study of T-cell reconstitution after alpha-beta-depleted transplantation in children (dated by TCRdb to 2015 to 2016). A note on the overall study: Using TCR repertoire profiling, the study quantitatively followed how T-cell immune reconstitution unfolded in children after TCRalphabeta/CD19-depleted allogeneic hematopoietic cell transplantation.

The treatment or condition label of this sample denotes: allogeneic hematopoietic cell transplantation with graft depleted of TCRalphabeta T cells and CD19 B cells. TCRalphabeta/CD19-depleted allogeneic hematopoietic cell grafts were given to the transplant recipients, all of whom were children. The receptor library was made with PCR. Sequencing instrument: Illumina HiSeq 2500. TCR libraries were prepared with molecular barcoding, using unique molecular identifiers to normalize TCRbeta repertoire quantification. TCRdb reworked the public reads: Q25 trimming with fastp, MiXCR clone assembly, productive beta chains retained. Rows with one shared CDR3 protein collapse into an entry with the most common genes and DNA. This sample lists approximately 240,000 distinct CDR3 sequences; roughly 11% were detected once. In total, the top ten clones hold 28% of the sample. The CDR3 holds 15 amino acids from the cysteine to the phenylalanine. Left in the record is the CDR3 DNA by itself, 45 bases read in frame from the first base. Reading the germline V gene (reference sequence) gives CDR1 SEHNR and CDR2 FQNEAQ.

Study-level results and caveats: The frequencies of hyperexpanded clones fell over the following months, and after one year, T-cell counts and TCRbeta diversity were mostly attributed to newly produced T cells. The high TCRbeta diversity at day 60 in some patients was ascribed to recipient T cells and intrathymic progenitors that had survived conditioning. The apparently early recovery of alphabetaT-cell counts about two months after transplant reportedly depended on only several hundred rapidly expanded clones that came from non-depleted graft cells.

Sequencing used PBMCs, obtained before TCRalphabeta/CD19-depleted stem cell transplant. This sequence uses TRBV7-9 and TRBJ2-1; no D segment can be confidently identified. The source of this sequence is a child younger than two with acute myeloid leukemia, due to receive a stem cell transplant. The CDR3 reads CASSLAASSYNEQLF. Read as DNA, the sequence is TGTGCCAGCAGCTTAGCTGCAAGCTCCTACAATGAGCAGCTCTTC.